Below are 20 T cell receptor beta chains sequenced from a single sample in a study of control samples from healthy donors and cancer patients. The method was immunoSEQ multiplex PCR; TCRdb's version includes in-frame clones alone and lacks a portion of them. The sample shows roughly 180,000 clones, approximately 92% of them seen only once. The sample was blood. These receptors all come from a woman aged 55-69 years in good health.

CDR3 loop: CAISPGSGALQPQHF. DNA of the CDR3: TGTGCCATCAGTCCGGGCTCCGGAGCGCTTCAGCCCCAGCATTTT. This chain links TRBV10-3 with TRBJ1-5; D unclear. The CDR3 contains 15 residues. Germline CDR1 and CDR2: ENHRY and SYGVKD. V lost 5 bases, J lost 6 bases, and 17 bases lay in between.

DNA of the CDR3: TGTGCCAGCAGTGACCCGGGACAGGGAAATGAAAAACTGTTTTTT. Its protein is CASSDPGQGNEKLFF. The chain employs TRBV6-1 and TRBJ1-4; 9 nucleotides align to TRBD1. The CDR3 has 15 residues. J was trimmed by 5 bases and V by 3 bases; bases with no gene match: 4. CDR1 and CDR2 from the germline V gene are MNHNS and SASEGT.

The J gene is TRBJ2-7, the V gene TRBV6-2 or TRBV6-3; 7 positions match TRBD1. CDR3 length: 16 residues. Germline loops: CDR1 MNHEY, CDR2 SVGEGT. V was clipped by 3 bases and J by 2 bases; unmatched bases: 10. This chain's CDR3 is CASSYPTGTVAYEQYF. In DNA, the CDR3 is TGTGCCAGCAGTTATCCGACCGGGACAGTCGCCTACGAGCAGTACTTC.

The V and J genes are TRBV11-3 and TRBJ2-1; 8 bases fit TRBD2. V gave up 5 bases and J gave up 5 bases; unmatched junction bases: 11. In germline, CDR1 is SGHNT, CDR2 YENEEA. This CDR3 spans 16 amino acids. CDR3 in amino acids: CASSTHLAGQNNEQFF. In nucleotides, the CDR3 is TGTGCCAGCAGCACCCACCTAGCGGGCCAGAACAATGAGCAGTTCTTC.

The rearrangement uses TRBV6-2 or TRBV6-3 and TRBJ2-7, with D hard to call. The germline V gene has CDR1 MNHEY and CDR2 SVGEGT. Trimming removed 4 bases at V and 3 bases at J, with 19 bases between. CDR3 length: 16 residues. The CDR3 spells CASSSQTGRVIYEQYF. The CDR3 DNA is TGTGCCAGCAGTTCCCAAACCGGTCGGGTGATCTACGAGCAGTACTTC.

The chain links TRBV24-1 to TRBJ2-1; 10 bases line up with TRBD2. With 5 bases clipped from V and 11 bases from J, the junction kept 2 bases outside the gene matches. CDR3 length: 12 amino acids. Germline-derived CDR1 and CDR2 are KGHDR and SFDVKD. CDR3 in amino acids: CATSGTSGKQFF. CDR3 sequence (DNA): TGTGCCACCAGTGGGACTAGCGGCAAGCAGTTCTTC.

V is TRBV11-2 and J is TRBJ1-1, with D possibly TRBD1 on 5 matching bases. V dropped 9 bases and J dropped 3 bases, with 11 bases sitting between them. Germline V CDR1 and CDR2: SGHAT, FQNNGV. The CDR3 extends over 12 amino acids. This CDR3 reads CASAGTHTEAFF. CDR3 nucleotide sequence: TGTGCCAGTGCAGGGACCCACACTGAAGCTTTCTTT. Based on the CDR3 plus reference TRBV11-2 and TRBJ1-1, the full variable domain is EAGVAQSPRYKIIEKRQSVAFWCNPISGHATLYWYQQILGQGPKLLIQFQNNGVVDDSQLPKDRFSAERLKGVDSTLKIQPAKLEDSAVYLCASAGTHTEAFFGQGTRLTVV.

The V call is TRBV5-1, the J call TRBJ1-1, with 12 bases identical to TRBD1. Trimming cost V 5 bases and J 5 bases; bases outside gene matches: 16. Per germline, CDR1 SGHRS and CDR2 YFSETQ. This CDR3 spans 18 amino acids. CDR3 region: CASRGWGQGARALTEAFF. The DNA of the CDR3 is TGCGCCAGCAGAGGTTGGGGACAGGGGGCCAGAGCCCTGACTGAAGCTTTCTTT.

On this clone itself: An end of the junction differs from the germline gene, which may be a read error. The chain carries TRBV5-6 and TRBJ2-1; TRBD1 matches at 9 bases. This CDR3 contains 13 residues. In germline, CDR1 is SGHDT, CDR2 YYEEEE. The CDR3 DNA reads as TGTGCCAGCGGCTTTGTCGCTACAGGGGGCGTCTTCTTC. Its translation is CASGFVATGGVFF.

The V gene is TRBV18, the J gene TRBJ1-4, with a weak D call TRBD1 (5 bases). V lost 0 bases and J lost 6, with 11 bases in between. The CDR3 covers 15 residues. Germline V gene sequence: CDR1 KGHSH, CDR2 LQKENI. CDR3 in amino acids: CASSPPNPGDEKLFF. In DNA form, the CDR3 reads TGTGCCAGCTCACCACCTAATCCGGGGGATGAAAAACTGTTTTTT.

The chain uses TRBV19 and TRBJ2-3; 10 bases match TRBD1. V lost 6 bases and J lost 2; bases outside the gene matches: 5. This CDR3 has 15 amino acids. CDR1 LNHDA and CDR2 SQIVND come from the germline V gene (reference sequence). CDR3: CASRGQGWYTDTQYF. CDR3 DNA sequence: TGTGCCAGTAGGGGACAGGGGTGGTACACAGATACGCAGTATTTT.

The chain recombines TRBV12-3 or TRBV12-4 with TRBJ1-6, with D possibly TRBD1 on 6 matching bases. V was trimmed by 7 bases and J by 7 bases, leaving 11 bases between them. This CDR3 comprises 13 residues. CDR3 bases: TGTGCCAGCATGCGACAGGAAAATTCACCCCTCCACTTT. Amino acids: CASMRQENSPLHF.

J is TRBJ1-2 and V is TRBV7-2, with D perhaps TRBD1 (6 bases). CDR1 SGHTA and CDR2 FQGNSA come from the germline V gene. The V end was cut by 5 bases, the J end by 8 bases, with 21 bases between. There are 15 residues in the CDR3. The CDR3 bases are TGTGCCAGCAGCCTAGAGTCAGGGGTCGGTGGGGGCTACACCTTC. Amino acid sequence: CASSLESGVGGGYTF.

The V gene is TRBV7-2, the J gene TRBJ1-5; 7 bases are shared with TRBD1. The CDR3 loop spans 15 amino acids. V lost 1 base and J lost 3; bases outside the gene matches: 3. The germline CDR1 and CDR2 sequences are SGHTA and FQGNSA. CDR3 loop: CASSLVGGVNQPQHF. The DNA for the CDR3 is TGTGCCAGCAGCTTAGTAGGGGGCGTCAATCAGCCCCAGCATTTT.

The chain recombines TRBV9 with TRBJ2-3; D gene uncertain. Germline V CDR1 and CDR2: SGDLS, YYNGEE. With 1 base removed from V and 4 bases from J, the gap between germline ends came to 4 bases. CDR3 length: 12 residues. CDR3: CASSVTADTQYF. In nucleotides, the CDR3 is TGTGCCAGCAGCGTAACGGCAGATACGCAGTATTTT.

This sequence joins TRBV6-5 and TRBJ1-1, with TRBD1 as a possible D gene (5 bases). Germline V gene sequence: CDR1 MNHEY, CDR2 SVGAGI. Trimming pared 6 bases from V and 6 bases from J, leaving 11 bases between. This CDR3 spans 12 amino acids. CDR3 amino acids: CASRLGTAEAFF. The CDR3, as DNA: TGTGCCAGCAGACTCGGGACGGCTGAAGCTTTCTTT.

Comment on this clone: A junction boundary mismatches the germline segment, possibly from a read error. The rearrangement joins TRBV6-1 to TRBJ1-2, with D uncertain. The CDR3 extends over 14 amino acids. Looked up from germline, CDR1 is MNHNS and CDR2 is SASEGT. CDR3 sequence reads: CASSESVVTSGYTF. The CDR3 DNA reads TGTGCCAGCAGTGAAAGCGTGGTTACGTCCGGCTATACCTTC.

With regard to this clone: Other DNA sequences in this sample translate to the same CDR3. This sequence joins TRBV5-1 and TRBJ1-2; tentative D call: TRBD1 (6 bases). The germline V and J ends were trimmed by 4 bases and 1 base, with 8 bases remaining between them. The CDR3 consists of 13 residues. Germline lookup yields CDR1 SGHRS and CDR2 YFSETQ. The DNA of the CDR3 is TGCGCCAGCAGCCCACAGGGTAACTATGGCTACACCTTC. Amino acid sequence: CASSPQGNYGYTF.

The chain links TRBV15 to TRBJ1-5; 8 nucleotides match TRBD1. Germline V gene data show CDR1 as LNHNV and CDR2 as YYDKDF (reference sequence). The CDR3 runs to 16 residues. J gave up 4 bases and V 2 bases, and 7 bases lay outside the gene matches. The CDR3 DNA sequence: TGTGCCACCAGCAGATCGACAGGGGCTGTTAATCAGCCCCAGCATTTT. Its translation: CATSRSTGAVNQPQHF.

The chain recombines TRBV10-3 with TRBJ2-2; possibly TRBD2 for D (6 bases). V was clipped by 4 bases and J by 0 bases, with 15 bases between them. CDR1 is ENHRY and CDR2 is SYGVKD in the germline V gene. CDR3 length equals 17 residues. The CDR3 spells CAISVTPGSPNTGELFF. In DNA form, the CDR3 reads TGTGCCATCAGTGTTACACCCGGGAGCCCGAACACCGGGGAGCTGTTTTTT.